This T cell receptor beta chain originates from a study of cytomegalovirus exposure and HLA in healthy donors (dated by TCRdb to about 2017). Regarding the study in general: An earlier analysis of around 600 of the donors reported more than 250 Gb of sequence data and roughly 110 million unique TCR beta sequences from about 180 million T cells. An early release that covered some 630 HLA-typed donors contained about 300 gigabases of sequencing data and 70 million to 100 million unique TCR sequences. The study was designed to test whether signatures of past pathogen exposure could be identified by cataloging public T cell receptors. Both class I and class II loci were covered by HLA typing, at four-digit resolution. The number of typed donors differed by locus: roughly 629-640 for A, B, C, DRB1 and DQB1; 500 to 550 for DQA1; around 610 for DPA1; and roughly 450 for DPB1. The T cell repertoires of several hundred subjects were profiled by immunosequencing and related to cytomegalovirus serostatus. Besides the first cohort of 666 subjects, a separate validation cohort made up of 90 to 150 different subjects was used. Across roughly 420 genotyped donors of the cohort, an average of roughly 230,000 unique TCR beta nucleotide sequences per donor were sequenced, and 15% to 20% of those sequences were non-productive. Rather than using new phenotypic data, the later analysis identified candidate immune exposures from TCR beta sequences and from how often those sequences occurred across donors. Of the roughly 410 genotyped donors, 75% to 85% were placed in the genetic ancestry cluster associated with self-reported Caucasian donors. Because of strong linkage in the cohort, roughly five DR-DQ haplotypes were treated as single units for association and clustering. A later analysis re-examined previously published TCR beta repertoires from hundreds of donors and added high-resolution HLA genotyping to investigate patterns of TCR occurrence. Donor age, sex, ethnicity and CMV serostatus were compiled alongside the repertoire data. In a later genetic analysis, genome-wide SNP genotypes for about 65% of the 666 donors were used, and that subset was treated as a discovery cohort. All discovery cohort repertoires had been generated using a single sequencing platform. The study combined high-throughput TCR immunosequencing, statistical association of individual TCRs with disease status, and machine learning to predict cytomegalovirus infection status. An earlier analysis of approximately 640 of the donors applied high-throughput TCR beta sequencing to assess whether each TCR beta V gene segment acted as functional or pseudogenic. General study outcomes and caveats: Cytomegalovirus status was reported to be diagnosed by the classifier with high specificity and sensitivity in both the original and validation cohorts. Because HLA typing was missing for some donors at each locus, association tests included only the typed subset. This cohort had only TCR beta chains sequenced, and the lack of alpha or paired-chain data limited which features could be detected. A further reported finding was that TCR beta sequences accurately predicted the HLA-A and HLA-B alleles for most subjects in the first cohort. Broadly in line with IMGT annotations, most TCR beta V segments showed up in productive rearrangements about 87% or about 30% of the time in an earlier analysis of 450 to 750 of the donors. The study gave a list of more than 150 TCR beta chains associated with cytomegalovirus. The earlier analysis of a few hundred of the donors excluded over 15 rarely observed V segments, including chromosome 9 orphons, because counts were too low. Correlated functional status among segregating V segments might reflect linkage disequilibrium, but an unknown experimental factor could not be ruled out. A later analysis found that HLA-associated TCR beta chains were more clonally expanded and had lower generation probabilities than equally common non-associated chains. The 87-base-pair reads could not distinguish some IMGT-functional V segments, including TRBV6-2 and TRBV6-3, so those segments were excluded. In a later genetic analysis, fewer N-insertions in productive TCRs were reported among donors in an Asian-associated ancestry cluster than the roughly 710-donor mean. The presence/absence analyses assumed that sequencing depth was roughly uniform across donors, and that assumption may not be true. When HLA alleles, especially DR and DQ, strongly co-occurred, attributing TCR associations to individual alleles was difficult. A cluster of highly shared sequence variants was judged likely to be a technical artifact of the sequencing pipeline. According to a later analysis, TCR association rates differed among HLA loci, with DRB1 alleles showing the most associated TCRs and HLA-C alleles showing the fewest. Most TCR sequences were seen in very few donors, while some public TCRs were found in many individuals. A later analysis associated some 17,000 TCR beta sequences with specific HLA alleles at a false discovery rate of 0.05. In a later genetic analysis, a missense DCLRE1C variant was associated with V-gene and J-gene trimming of TCR beta chains, and the association was replicated in an independent cohort. The only immune exposure information available for the cohort was CMV serostatus. Most CMV-associated TCR beta chains appeared to be HLA-restricted in a later analysis, and the HLA associations seemed to be driven largely by CMV exposure. According to the authors, the approach could potentially be generalized to other disease states and immunological phenotypes. According to a later analysis, parvovirus B19, influenza, CMV and Epstein-Barr virus appeared linked to several top co-occurrence clusters. A few of the identified cytomegalovirus-associated TCR beta chains were confirmed in vitro to be specific for cytomegalovirus antigens.

The CDR3 sequence holds 15 residues, the cysteine and phenylalanine included. The retained sequence is limited to the CDR3, 45 bases, with the frame set at the first base. CDR1 and CDR2 are drawn from the germline V gene (reference sequence): SGHNT, YYREEE. Ends trimmed: V by 4 bases, J by 3 bases; bases unmatched to a gene: 6. Points on this clone: Its antigen is currently not known. No base quality values were provided; no much bigger clone lies one nucleotide off. Other DNA sequences in the sample encode the same CDR3.

The receptor library was made with the immunoSEQ multiplex PCR assay. A mixture of 60 forward primers for TCR Vbeta segments and 13 reverse primers for TCR Jbeta segments was used in the multiplex PCR. The CDR3 region of rearranged TCR beta genes was amplified from genomic DNA with a multiplex PCR assay. The Illumina HiSeq System was used to sequence the amplified TCR beta libraries as 87-base-pair reads. As for the original processing: In a later analysis, some 80 million unique TCR beta chains were counted across the roughly 670 repertoires, and approximately 9.9 million of these chains were shared by at least two donors. Raw reads were error-corrected and collapsed into unique sequences with a nearest-neighbor algorithm that merged closely related sequences to remove PCR and sequencing errors. Alignment of CDR3 sequences to IMGT reference sequences was used to assign V, D and J gene segments. For a sequence to be retained, a match of at least six nucleotides was required to both a V gene segment and a J gene segment. A rearrangement was called productive if the CDR3 had no stop codons and remained in frame with V and J, and every other rearrangement was called non-productive. Following IMGT convention, CDR3 was defined as the stretch from the second conserved V-encoded cysteine to the conserved J-encoded phenylalanine. The earlier analysis of about 610 of the donors excluded sequences that lacked an unambiguous match to a single V gene segment. An earlier analysis of several hundred of the donors called V segments functional above 56.7% productive rearrangements and segregating when the between-donor standard deviation exceeded 5%. A statistical classification framework was built to diagnose cytomegalovirus status from the catalog of TCR beta chain sequences. In a later analysis, TCR nucleotide sequences were compared against IMGT/GENE-DB human TR gene sequences so that V and J genes could be assigned. Using the TCRdist pipeline, a later analysis assigned CDR3 sequences along with most-parsimonious VDJ recombination scenarios. A later analysis defined each TCR beta chain by its CDR3 amino acid sequence plus V-gene family, and excluded reads lacking a unique V-gene family. In a later analysis, around 600 highly shared, low-generation-probability nucleotide sequences were removed to address suspected cross-contamination and a sequencing artifact. In a later analysis, a clonal expansion index for each public chain was calculated from normalized within-repertoire ranks of inferred template counts. Generation probabilities in a later analysis came from a VDJ recombination model fitted to out-of-frame rearrangements, and those results were checked against IGoR. Hypergeometric tests were used in a later analysis to score TCR-TCR, TCR-HLA and TCR-CMV co-occurrence, with a repertoire-size bias correction applied to the TCR pairs. False discovery rates were estimated in a later analysis by permuting HLA or CMV assignments 20 times. A later analysis grouped co-occurring TCRs with DBSCAN, adding TCRdist sequence similarity when clustering within HLA-allele-positive subsets. For co-occurrence clustering, repertoires with fewer than 30,000 or more than 120,000 public chains were excluded, along with five or six repertoires with anomalous nucleotide sharing. TCRdb obtained this table from immuneACCESS and retained in-frame rearrangements with V and J assigned. These tables miss some clones; where compared with another copy, unresolved V genes account for less than half of the shortfall, and the remainder is unexplained. For V, J and clone size, that table is used; D and trimming come from the DNA. This sample is represented by approximately 210,000 clones; 80% of them were singletons. The ten largest clones represent less than 1.1% of the sample.

In total, over 600 healthy bone marrow donors made up the cohort. At the time of sampling, all cohort members were nominally healthy, though unrecorded immune exposures were likely present. The donor was CMV seronegative and was included in the group of about 400 seronegative cohort members. Each donor provided a peripheral blood sample, and peripheral blood mononuclear cells were used for TCR beta sequencing. The Qiagen DNeasy Blood Extraction Kit was used to extract genomic DNA from the blood cell samples. This clonotype originated in a woman aged 40-49 years in good health and CMV-seronegative. In this chain, TRBV5-4 is recombined with TRBJ2-1; TRBD1 fits 8 bases in the junction. Sequences were obtained from PBMCs. In nucleotide form, the sequence is TGTGCCAGCAGCCCGGGGACAGGAGGCTACAATGAGCAGTTCTTC. Translated, it gives CASSPGTGGYNEQFF.